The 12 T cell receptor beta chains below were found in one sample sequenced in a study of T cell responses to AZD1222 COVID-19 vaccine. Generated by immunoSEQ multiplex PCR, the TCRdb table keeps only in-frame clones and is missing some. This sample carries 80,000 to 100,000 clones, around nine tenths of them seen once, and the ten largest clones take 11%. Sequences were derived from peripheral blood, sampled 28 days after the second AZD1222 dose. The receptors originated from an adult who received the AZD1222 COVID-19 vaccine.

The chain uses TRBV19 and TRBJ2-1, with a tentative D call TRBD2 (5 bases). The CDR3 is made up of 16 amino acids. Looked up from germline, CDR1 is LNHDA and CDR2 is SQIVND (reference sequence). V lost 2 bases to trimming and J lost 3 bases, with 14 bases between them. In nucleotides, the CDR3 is TGTGCCAGTAGTATACTTAGTAGCGTCGGCTACAATGAGCAGTTCTTC. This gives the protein CASSILSSVGYNEQFF.

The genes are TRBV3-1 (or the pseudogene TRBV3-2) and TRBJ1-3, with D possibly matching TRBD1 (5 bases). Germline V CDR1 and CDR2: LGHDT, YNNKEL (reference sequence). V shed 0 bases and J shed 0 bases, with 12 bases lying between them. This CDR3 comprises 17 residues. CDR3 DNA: TGTGCCAGCAGCCAAGACCTGGGGGGGATCTCTGGAAACACCATATATTTT. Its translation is CASSQDLGGISGNTIYF.

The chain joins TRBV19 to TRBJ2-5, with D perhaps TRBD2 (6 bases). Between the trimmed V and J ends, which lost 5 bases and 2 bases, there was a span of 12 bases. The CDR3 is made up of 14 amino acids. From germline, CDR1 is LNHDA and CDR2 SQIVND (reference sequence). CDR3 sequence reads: CASSQPGTQETQYF. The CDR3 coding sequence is TGTGCCAGTAGTCAACCCGGGACTCAAGAGACCCAGTACTTC.

Written as DNA, the CDR3 is TGTGCCAGCAGTTTATTGGGCGGGTCCACAGATACGCAGTATTTT. Translated, it gives CASSLLGGSTDTQYF. The chain combines TRBV28 with TRBJ2-3; D is possibly TRBD2 (5 bases). There are 15 residues in the CDR3. The V end was cut by 1 base, the J end by 2 bases, with 10 bases between. Germline CDR1 and CDR2: MDHEN and SYDVKM.

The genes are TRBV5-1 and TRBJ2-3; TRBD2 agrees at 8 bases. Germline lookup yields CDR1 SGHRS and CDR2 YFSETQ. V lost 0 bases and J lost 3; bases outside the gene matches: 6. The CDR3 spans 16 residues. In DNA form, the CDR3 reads TGCGCCAGCAGCTTGGCTTCGGGGGGGCTGACAGATACGCAGTATTTT. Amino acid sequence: CASSLASGGLTDTQYF.

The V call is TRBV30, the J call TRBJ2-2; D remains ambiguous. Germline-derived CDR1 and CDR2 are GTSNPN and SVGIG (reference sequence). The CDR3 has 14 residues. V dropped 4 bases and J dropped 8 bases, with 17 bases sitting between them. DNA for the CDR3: TGTGCCTGGACTCTTGACCCCCGGTATGGGGAGCTGTTTTTT. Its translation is CAWTLDPRYGELFF.

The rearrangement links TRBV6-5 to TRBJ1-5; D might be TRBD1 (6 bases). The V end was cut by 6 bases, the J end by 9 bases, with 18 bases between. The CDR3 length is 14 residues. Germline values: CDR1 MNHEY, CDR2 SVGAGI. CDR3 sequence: CASSPQGGGGPQHF. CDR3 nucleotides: TGTGCCAGCAGCCCACAGGGTGGGGGGGGGCCCCAGCATTTT.

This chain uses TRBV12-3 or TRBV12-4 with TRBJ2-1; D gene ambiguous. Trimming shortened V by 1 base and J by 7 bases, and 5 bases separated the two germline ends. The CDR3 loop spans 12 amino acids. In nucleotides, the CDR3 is TGTGCCAGCAGTTTAGGAGAGAATGAGCAGTTCTTC. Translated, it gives CASSLGENEQFF.

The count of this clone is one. This chain's CDR3 is CASSVTGAGGYF. The CDR3 DNA follows: TGTGCCAGCAGCGTTACAGGGGCCGGCGGGTACTTC. The chain is built from TRBV11-2 and TRBJ2-7; 7 nucleotides match TRBD1. This CDR3 is 12 amino acids long. Germline V gives CDR1 SGHAT, CDR2 FQNNGV. V gave up 5 bases and J gave up 12 bases; unmatched junction bases: 10.

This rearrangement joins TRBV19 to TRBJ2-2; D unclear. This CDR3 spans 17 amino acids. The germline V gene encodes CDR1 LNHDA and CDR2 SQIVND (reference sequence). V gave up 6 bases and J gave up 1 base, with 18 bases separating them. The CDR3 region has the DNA TGTGCCAGTAGCGTAGTCATGGGCCCCCAGAACACCGGGGAGCTGTTTTTT. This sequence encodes CASSVVMGPQNTGELFF.

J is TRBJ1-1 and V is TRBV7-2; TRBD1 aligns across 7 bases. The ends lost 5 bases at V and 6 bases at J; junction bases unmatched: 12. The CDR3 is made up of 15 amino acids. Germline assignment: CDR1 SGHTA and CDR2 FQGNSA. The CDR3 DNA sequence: TGTGCCAGCAGCATTAACAGGGGTGGTATCTCTGAAGCTTTCTTT. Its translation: CASSINRGGISEAFF.

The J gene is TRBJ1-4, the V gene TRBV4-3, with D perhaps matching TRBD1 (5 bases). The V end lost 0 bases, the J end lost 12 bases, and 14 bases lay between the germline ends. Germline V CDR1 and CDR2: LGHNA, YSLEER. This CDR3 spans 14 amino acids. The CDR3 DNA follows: TGCGCCAGCAGCCAAGATCCCCAGGGCCGTCAACTGTTTTTT. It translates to CASSQDPQGRQLFF.